This paragraph reports one T cell receptor beta chain. With random hexamers, about 0.5 to 1 ug RNA was reverse transcribed. Each CDR3 protein is one row after TCRdb ran MiXCR on the immunoSEQ multiplex PCR reads. In the table there are tens of thousands of distinct CDR3 sequences, roughly 96% of which are singletons. The data originate from a study of CD8 T cells in Susac syndrome. The CDR3 contains 18 residues. V lost 2 bases, J lost 3 bases, and 10 bases stayed unmatched. CDR1 is SGHTA, CDR2 FQGTGA, per germline. Specimen: CD8+ T cells from PBMCs. The TCR sequence derives from a human donor with Susac syndrome. The J gene is TRBJ2-5, the V gene TRBV7-3; 12 nucleotides match TRBD2. The CDR3 sequence: CASSLSYRASGGEETQYF. The CDR3 bases are TGTGCCAGCAGCTTATCCTATAGGGCTAGCGGGGGGGAAGAGACCCAGTACTTC.